This TCR beta chain is from a study of T cell clusters in autoimmune cytopenias. The study, taken as a whole, reports: A dominant lymphoma-associated repertoire apparently masked the cluster-lack signature in secondary cytopenia versus chronic lymphocytic leukemia. Clustering suggested that physiological T cell clusters were missing in primary autoimmune cytopenia patients.

TRB was amplified from roughly 250 ng of peripheral blood genomic DNA per sample. Regarding this clonotype: Its cognate antigen is unknown.

TRB rearrangements were amplified by touch-down multiplex PCR with mixed TRB-A/B primers. With the multiplex PCR reads reprocessed, TCRdb shows one record per CDR3 protein and no DNA. This sample's table has about 11,000 distinct CDR3 sequences. The CDR3 is made up of 13 amino acids. Germline V lookup: CDR1 SGHRS, CDR2 YFSETQ. This sample also appeared in a second study, on T cell repertoires in aging, cancer and after chemotherapy. As reported in that work: Age-matched healthy donors had significantly more diverse, less clonal blood TCR repertoires than untreated cancer patients. In cancer patients, declining TCR diversity with age involved lost richness and lost evenness.

The sequenced sample was peripheral blood. The source is a human donor in good health. The chain employs TRBV5-1 and TRBJ2-3. The CDR3 spells CASSLEMRDTQYF.